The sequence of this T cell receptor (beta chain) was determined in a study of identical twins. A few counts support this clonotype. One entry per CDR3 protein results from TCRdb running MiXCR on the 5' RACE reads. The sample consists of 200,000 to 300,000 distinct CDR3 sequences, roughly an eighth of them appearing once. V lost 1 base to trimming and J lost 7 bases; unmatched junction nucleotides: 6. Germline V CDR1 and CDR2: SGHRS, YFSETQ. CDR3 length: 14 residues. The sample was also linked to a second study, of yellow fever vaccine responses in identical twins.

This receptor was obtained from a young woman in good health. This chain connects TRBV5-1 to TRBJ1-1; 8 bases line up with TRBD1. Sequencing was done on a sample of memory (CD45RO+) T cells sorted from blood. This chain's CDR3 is CASSLTTGAREAFF. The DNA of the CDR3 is TGCGCCAGCAGCTTGACGACAGGGGCGCGTGAAGCTTTCTTT.